Each of the 11 T cell receptor beta chains below was sequenced from the same sample in a study of CD8+ T cells in alopecia areata. As for treatment: oral pan-JAK inhibitor, 5-10 mg twice daily. RNA was isolated and reverse transcribed to cDNA, the sequencing template. TCRdb's table, derived via immunoSEQ multiplex PCR, lists solely in-frame clones and lacks some. The sample includes more than 90,000 clones, 60% to 75% of them seen just once. The material was CD8+ T cells sorted from blood, obtained at week 4, from a patient treated with tofacitinib. The receptor source for this set is a human donor with alopecia areata.

The V gene is TRBV6-5, the J gene TRBJ1-4, with D unclear. Germline V gene sequence: CDR1 MNHEY, CDR2 SVGAGI. Trimming stripped 4 bases from V and 12 bases from J, with 15 bases between. This CDR3 contains 13 residues. In DNA form, the CDR3 reads TGTGCCAGCAGTTCGAACACCGCGGAGGAACTGTTTTTT. Its translation is CASSSNTAEELFF.

The chain carries TRBV4-3 and TRBJ2-3; 12 nucleotides match TRBD2. This CDR3 contains 17 residues. V gave up 4 bases and J gave up 2 bases; unmatched junction bases: 7. CDR1 and CDR2 (germline): LGHNA, YSLEER. CDR3 protein: CASSRRLAGASTDTQYF. Written as DNA, the CDR3 is TGCGCCAGCAGCCGTCGACTAGCGGGGGCCTCCACAGATACGCAGTATTTT.

The chain is built from TRBV29-1 and TRBJ2-5, with D unresolved. This CDR3 has 13 residues. Trimming took off 1 base at V and 0 bases at J, with 6 bases between the two ends. The germline V gene has CDR1 SQVTM and CDR2 ANQGSEA. The chain's CDR3 is CSVEGDYQETQYF. CDR3 DNA: TGCAGCGTTGAAGGCGACTACCAAGAGACCCAGTACTTC.

V gene TRBV29-1 combines with J gene TRBJ1-1; D unclear. The germline gives CDR1 SQVTM, CDR2 ANQGSEA. Trimming took 0 bases from V and 2 from J, leaving 7 bases between them. The CDR3 extends over 13 amino acids. In DNA form, the CDR3 reads TGCAGCGTTGAAGAGGGTGGAAACACTGAAGCTTTCTTT. Protein: CSVEEGGNTEAFF.

This clone is a singleton in its sample. V is TRBV15 and J is TRBJ1-2; D is unresolved. Germline-derived CDR1 and CDR2 are LNHNV and YYDKDF (reference sequence). The CDR3 contains 14 residues. The V end was cut by 3 bases, the J end by 4 bases, with 12 bases between. The CDR3 here is CATSSPEDLYGYTF. CDR3 nucleotide sequence: TGTGCCACCAGCAGTCCCGAGGACCTCTATGGCTACACCTTC.

This chain connects TRBV5-6 to TRBJ2-7; 12 nucleotides align to TRBD2. CDR1 and CDR2 from the germline V gene are SGHDT and YYEEEE. V was clipped by 4 bases and J by 3 bases; unmatched bases: 11. The CDR3 extends over 17 amino acids. Written as DNA, the CDR3 is TGTGCCAGCAGCCGGACTTCCCCTAGCGGGAGGGACTACGAGCAGTACTTC. The encoded protein is CASSRTSPSGRDYEQYF.

The sample holds a few counts of this clone. V is TRBV5-1 and J is TRBJ2-7; D possibly corresponds to TRBD1 (6 bases). Trimming took off 3 bases at V and 3 bases at J, with 10 bases between the two ends. This CDR3 has 13 amino acids. Per germline, CDR1 SGHRS and CDR2 YFSETQ. The CDR3 nucleotides read TGCGCCAGCAGCTGGACAGAGGACTACGAGCAGTACTTC. It encodes CASSWTEDYEQYF.

V usage is TRBV29-1 and J usage is TRBJ2-5; 9 nucleotides agree with TRBD1. The CDR3 totals 13 residues. The germline V gene encodes CDR1 SQVTM and CDR2 ANQGSEA. V shed 1 base, J shed 3 bases, and the junction held 0 bases outside the gene matches. CDR3 region: CSVEGTGEETQYF. Here the CDR3 DNA reads TGCAGCGTTGAAGGGACAGGGGAAGAGACCCAGTACTTC.

The chain combines TRBV10-3 with TRBJ1-5; unclear D gene. The CDR3 is made up of 15 amino acids. From germline, CDR1 is ENHRY and CDR2 SYGVKD. V shed 3 bases and J shed 0 bases, with 9 bases lying between them. The CDR3 nucleotides are TGTGCCATCAGTGACAGGATAAATAGCAATCAGCCCCAGCATTTT. Encoded protein: CAISDRINSNQPQHF.

The chain couples TRBV25-1 to TRBJ1-6; tentatively, D is TRBD1 (5 bases). V lost 2 bases and J lost 8, with 10 bases in between. This CDR3 is built from 14 residues. The germline CDR1 and CDR2 sequences are MGHDK and SYGVNS. CDR3 sequence: CASSEEQVDSPLHF. The CDR3 region has the DNA TGTGCCAGCAGTGAAGAACAGGTGGATTCACCCCTCCACTTT. Complete variable domain (other parts from reference TRBV25-1 and TRBJ1-6): EADIYQTPRYLVIGTGKKITLECSQTMGHDKMYWYQQDPGMELHLIHYSYGVNSTEKGDLSSESTVSRIRTEHFPLTLESARPSHTSQYLCASSEEQVDSPLHFGNGTRLTVT.

This clone showed up many times. The V and J genes are TRBV7-9 and TRBJ2-2; D not resolved. CDR1 SEHNR and CDR2 FQNEAQ come from the germline V gene (reference sequence). Trimming left V 8 bases short and J 0 bases short, with 7 bases between. There are 13 residues in the CDR3. The DNA for the CDR3 is TGTGCCAGCTCGGAGACGAACACCGGGGAGCTGTTTTTT. Residues: CASSETNTGELFF.